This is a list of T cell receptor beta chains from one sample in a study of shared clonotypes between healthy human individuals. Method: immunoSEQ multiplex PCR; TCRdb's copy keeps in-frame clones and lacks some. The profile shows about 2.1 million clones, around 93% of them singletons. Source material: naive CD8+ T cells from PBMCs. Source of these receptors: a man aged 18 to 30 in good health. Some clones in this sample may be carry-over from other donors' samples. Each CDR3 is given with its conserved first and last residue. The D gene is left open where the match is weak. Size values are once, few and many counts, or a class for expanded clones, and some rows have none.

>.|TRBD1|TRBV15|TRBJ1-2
CATSGPSLDGQGDYGYTF
TGTGCCACCAGCGGGCCGAGCTTGGACGGACAGGGAGATTATGGCTACACCTTC
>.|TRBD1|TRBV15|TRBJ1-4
CATSQSVQGDEKLFF
TGTGCCACCAGTCAGTCGGTCCAGGGGGATGAAAAACTGTTTTTT
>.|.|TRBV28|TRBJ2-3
CASSFRLVEGEEEADTQYF
TGTGCCAGCAGTTTCCGCCTGGTGGAGGGGGAGGAGGAGGCAGATACGCAGTATTTT
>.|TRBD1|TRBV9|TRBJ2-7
CASSARDRGIPAYEQYF
TGTGCCAGCAGCGCCCGGGACAGGGGAATCCCAGCCTACGAGCAGTACTTC
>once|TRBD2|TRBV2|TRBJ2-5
CASSDPMGGSAGVPQETQYF
TGTGCCAGCAGCGATCCTATGGGGGGATCTGCGGGAGTTCCACAAGAGACCCAGTACTTC
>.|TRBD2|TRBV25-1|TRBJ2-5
CASRAGLAGVETQYF
TGTGCCAGCAGGGCGGGACTAGCGGGAGTGGAGACCCAGTACTTC
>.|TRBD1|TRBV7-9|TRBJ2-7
CASSPTGTGGYEQYF
TGTGCCAGCAGCCCCACCGGGACAGGGGGCTACGAGCAGTACTTC
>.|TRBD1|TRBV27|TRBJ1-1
CASSFLTGPRAEAFF
TGTGCCAGCAGTTTCCTGACAGGGCCGAGGGCTGAAGCTTTCTTT
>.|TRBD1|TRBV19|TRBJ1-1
CASGDRGRMNTEAFF
TGTGCCAGTGGGGACAGGGGGAGGATGAACACTGAAGCTTTCTTT
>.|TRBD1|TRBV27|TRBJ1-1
CASSLTTGVNTEAFF
TGTGCCAGCAGTCTCACCACAGGGGTTAACACTGAAGCTTTCTTT
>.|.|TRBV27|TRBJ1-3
CASSLRGSGNTIYF
TGTGCCAGCAGTTTAAGGGGGTCTGGAAACACCATATATTTT
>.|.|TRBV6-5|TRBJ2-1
CASSYQPLNYNEQFF
TGTGCCAGCAGTTATCAGCCCCTCAATTACAATGAGCAGTTCTTC
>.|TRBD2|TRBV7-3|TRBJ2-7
CASSAGLAPTYEQYF
TGTGCCAGCAGCGCTGGACTAGCACCCACCTACGAGCAGTACTTC
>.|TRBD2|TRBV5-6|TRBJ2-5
CASSLKTSGSSQETQYF
TGTGCCAGCAGCTTGAAGACTAGCGGGAGTTCTCAAGAGACCCAGTACTTC
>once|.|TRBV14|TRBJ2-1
CASSQGPGHNEQFF
TGTGCCAGCAGCCAAGGCCCAGGCCACAATGAGCAGTTCTTC
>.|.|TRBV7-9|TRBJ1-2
CASSPTPGGGYTF
TGTGCCAGCAGCCCCACGCCCGGGGGAGGCTACACCTTC
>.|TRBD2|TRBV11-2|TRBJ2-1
CASSPTGTSGTYNEQFF
TGTGCCAGCAGCCCGACAGGGACTAGCGGGACCTACAATGAGCAGTTCTTC
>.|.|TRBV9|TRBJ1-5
CASSRETGRQHF
TGTGCCAGCAGTCGAGAAACCGGCCGGCAGCATTTT
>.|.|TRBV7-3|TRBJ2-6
CASSLIRGLRANVLTF
TGTGCCAGCAGCTTAATCAGAGGACTCCGGGCCAACGTCCTGACTTTC
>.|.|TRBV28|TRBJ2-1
CASSALSGLSYNEQFF
TGTGCCAGCAGTGCCCTTAGCGGTTTATCCTACAATGAGCAGTTCTTC
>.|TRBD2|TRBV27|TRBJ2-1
CASLGVRLAATSSYNEQFF
TGTGCCAGCCTCGGTGTGAGACTAGCGGCAACGAGCTCCTACAATGAGCAGTTCTTC
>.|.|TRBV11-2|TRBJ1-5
CASSELPNQPQHF
TGTGCCAGCAGCGAACTCCCTAATCAGCCCCAGCATTTT
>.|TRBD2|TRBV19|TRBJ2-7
CASSSGSYEQYF
TGTGCCAGTAGTAGCGGGAGCTACGAGCAGTACTTC
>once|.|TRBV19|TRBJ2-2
CASSGGQNTGELFF
TGTGCCAGTAGTGGAGGACAGAACACCGGGGAGCTGTTTTTT